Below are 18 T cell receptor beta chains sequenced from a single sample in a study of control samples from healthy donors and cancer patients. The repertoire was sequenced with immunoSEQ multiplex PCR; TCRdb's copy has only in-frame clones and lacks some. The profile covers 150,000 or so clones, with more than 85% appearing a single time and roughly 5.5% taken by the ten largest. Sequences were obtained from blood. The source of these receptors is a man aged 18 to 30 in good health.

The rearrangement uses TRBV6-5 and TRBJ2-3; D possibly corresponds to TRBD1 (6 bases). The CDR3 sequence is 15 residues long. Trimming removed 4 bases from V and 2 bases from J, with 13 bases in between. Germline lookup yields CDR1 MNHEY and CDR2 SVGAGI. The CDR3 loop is CASSSRQEYTDTQYF. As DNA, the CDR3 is TGTGCCAGCAGTTCGCGACAGGAGTACACAGATACGCAGTATTTT.

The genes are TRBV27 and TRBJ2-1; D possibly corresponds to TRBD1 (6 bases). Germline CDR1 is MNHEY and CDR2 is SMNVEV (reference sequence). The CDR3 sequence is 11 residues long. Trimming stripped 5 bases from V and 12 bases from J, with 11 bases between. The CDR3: CASSTGFTQFF. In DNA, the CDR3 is TGTGCCAGCAGTACAGGGTTTACGCAGTTCTTC.

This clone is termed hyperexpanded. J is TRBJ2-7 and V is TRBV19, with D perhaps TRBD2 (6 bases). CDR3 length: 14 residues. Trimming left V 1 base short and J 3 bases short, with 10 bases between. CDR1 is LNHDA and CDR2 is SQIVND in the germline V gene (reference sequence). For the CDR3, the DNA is TGTGCCAGTAGTATAGCCCTGACTAGCTACGAGCAGTACTTC. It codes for CASSIALTSYEQYF.

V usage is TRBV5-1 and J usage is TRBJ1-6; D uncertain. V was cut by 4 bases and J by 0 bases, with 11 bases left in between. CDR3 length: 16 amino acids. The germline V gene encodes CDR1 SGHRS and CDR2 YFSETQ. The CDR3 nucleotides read TGCGCCAGCAGCCCGAGCGCGAGCTCCTATAATTCACCCCTCCACTTT. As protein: CASSPSASSYNSPLHF.

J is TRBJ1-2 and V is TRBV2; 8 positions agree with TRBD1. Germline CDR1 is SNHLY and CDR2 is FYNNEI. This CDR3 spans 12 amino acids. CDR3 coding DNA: TGTGCTTCGGACAGGGCGAACTATGGCTACACCTTC. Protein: CASDRANYGYTF.

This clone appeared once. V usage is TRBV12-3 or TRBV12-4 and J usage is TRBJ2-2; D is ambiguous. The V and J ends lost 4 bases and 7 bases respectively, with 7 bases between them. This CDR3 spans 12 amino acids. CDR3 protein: CASSSPLGELFF. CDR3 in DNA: TGTGCCAGCAGTTCCCCCCTCGGGGAGCTGTTTTTT.

CDR3 nucleotide sequence: TGTGCCAGTAGTATGCCGAGGACAGGCTATGGCTACACCTTC. Its translation: CASSMPRTGYGYTF. The V gene is TRBV19, the J gene TRBJ1-2; TRBD1 matches 7 bases. The J segment lost 4 bases and the V segment lost 3 bases, leaving 5 bases of the junction unmatched. Looked up from germline, CDR1 is LNHDA and CDR2 is SQIVND (reference sequence). The CDR3 extends over 14 amino acids.

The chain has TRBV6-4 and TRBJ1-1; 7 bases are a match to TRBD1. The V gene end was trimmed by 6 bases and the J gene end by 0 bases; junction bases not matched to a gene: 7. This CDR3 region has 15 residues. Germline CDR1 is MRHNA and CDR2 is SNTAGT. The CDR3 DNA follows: TGTGCCAGCAGCCCAGGGGGTCTCTTGAACACTGAAGCTTTCTTT. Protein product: CASSPGGLLNTEAFF.

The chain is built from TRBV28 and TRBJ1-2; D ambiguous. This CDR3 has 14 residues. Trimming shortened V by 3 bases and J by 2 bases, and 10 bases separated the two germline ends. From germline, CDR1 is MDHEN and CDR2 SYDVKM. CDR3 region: CASSLGGTNYGYTF. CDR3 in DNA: TGTGCCAGCAGTTTGGGCGGTACGAACTATGGCTACACCTTC.

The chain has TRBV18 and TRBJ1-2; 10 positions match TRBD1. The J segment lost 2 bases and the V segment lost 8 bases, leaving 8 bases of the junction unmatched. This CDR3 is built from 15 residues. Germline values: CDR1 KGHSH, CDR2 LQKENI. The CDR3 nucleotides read TGTGCCAGCCAACAACCGGGACAGGGGAACTATGGCTACACCTTC. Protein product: CASQQPGQGNYGYTF.

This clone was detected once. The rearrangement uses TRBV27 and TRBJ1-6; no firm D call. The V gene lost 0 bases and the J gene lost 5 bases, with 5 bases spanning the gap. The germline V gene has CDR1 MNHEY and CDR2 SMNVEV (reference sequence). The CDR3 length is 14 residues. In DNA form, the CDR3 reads TGTGCCAGCAGTTTATCAGGGAATAATTCACCCCTCCACTTT. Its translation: CASSLSGNNSPLHF.

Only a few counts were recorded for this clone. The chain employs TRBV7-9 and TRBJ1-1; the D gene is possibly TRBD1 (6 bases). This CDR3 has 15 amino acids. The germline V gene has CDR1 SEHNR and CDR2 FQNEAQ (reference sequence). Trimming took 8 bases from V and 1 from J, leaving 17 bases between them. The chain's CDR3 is CASVPTGRENTEAFF. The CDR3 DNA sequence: TGTGCCAGCGTCCCTACAGGGCGGGAGAACACTGAAGCTTTCTTT.

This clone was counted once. The chain's CDR3 is CASSWGPGHPNQPQHF. The CDR3 nucleotides are TGTGCCAGCAGCTGGGGGCCGGGACACCCCAATCAGCCCCAGCATTTT. The J gene is TRBJ1-5, the V gene TRBV5-6, with D maybe TRBD1 (6 bases). The V end lost 3 bases, the J end lost 3 bases, and 16 bases lay between the germline ends. Germline V gene data show CDR1 as SGHDT and CDR2 as YYEEEE. The CDR3 is 16 residues long. Filled out from reference TRBV5-6 and TRBJ1-5, the complete variable domain reads DAGVTQSPTHLIKTRGQQVTLRCSPKSGHDTVSWYQQALGQGPQFIFQYYEEEERQRGNFPDRFSGHQFPNYSSELNVNALLLGDSALYLCASSWGPGHPNQPQHFGDGTRLSIL.

The CDR3 DNA reads as TGTGCCAGCAGTTTGGGACGTCCCTATGGCTACACCTTC. Encoded protein: CASSLGRPYGYTF. The chain is built from TRBV6-5 and TRBJ1-2, with D tentatively TRBD1 (5 bases). CDR3 length: 13 amino acids. Germline CDR1 reads MNHEY; CDR2 reads SVGAGI. V lost 4 bases and J lost 4, with 10 bases in between.

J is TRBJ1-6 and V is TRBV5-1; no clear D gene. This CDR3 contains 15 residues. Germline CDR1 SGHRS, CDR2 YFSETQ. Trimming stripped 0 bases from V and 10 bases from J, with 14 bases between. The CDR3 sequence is CASSLEAGSGSPLHF. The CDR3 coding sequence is TGCGCCAGCAGCTTGGAGGCCGGGTCCGGATCACCCCTCCACTTT.

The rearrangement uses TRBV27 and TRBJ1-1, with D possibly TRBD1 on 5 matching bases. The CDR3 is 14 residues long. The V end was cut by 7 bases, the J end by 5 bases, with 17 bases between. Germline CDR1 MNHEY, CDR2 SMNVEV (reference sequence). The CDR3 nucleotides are TGTGCCAGCACCCACTCGGCGGGGCGAACTGAAGCTTTCTTT. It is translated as CASTHSAGRTEAFF.

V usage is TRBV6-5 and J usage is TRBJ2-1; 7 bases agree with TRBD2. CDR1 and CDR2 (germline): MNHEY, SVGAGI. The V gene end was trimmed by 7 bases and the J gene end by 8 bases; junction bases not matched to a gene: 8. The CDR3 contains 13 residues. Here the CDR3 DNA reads TGTGCCAGCACTCCGGGGGGATGGGATGAGCAGTTCTTC. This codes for CASTPGGWDEQFF.

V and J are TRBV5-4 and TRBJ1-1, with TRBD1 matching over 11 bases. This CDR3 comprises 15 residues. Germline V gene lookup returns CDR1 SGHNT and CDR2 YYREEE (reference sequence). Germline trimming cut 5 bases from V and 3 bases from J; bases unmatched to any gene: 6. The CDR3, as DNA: TGTGCCAGCAGACCGGGACAGGGGGGGGACACTGAAGCTTTCTTT. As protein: CASRPGQGGDTEAFF.